This T cell receptor beta chain was recorded in a study of cytomegalovirus exposure and HLA in healthy donors. A multiplex PCR was run with 60 Vbeta primers and 13 Jbeta primers. Clones were read by immunoSEQ multiplex PCR, and TCRdb kept only the in-frame ones, dropping some. This sample has 150,000 to 200,000 clones; roughly 80% occur once, and the top ten carry around 6.1%. The germline V gene encodes CDR1 MNHNS and CDR2 SASEGT. The CDR3 has 14 residues. V was shortened by 8 bases and J by 0 bases, with 13 bases between the two germline ends. This clone has a single count. The antigen is unknown. The study, taken as a whole, reports: The study labeled 164 TCR beta chains cytomegalovirus-associated. A prior analysis recorded that most TCR beta V segments were productive about 87% or about 30% of the time.

The chain combines TRBV6-1 with TRBJ1-2, with a possible D match to TRBD1 (6 bases). The source is a young woman in good health and CMV-seropositive. The specimen sequenced was PBMCs. CDR3 sequence: CASARDTSNYGYTF. Here the CDR3 DNA reads TGTGCCAGCGCCCGGGACACCTCTAACTATGGCTACACCTTC.